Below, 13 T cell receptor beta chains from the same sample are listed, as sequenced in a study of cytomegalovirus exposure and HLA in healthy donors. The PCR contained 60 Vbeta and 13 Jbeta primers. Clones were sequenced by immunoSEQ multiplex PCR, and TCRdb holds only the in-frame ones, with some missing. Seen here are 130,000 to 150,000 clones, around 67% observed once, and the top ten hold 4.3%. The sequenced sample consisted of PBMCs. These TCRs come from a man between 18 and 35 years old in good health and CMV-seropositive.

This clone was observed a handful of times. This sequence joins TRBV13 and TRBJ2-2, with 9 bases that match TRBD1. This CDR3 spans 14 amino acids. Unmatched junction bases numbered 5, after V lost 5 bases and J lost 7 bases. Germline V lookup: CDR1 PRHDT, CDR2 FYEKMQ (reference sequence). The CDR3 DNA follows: TGTGCCAGCAGCATACAGGGGGCGAGCGGGGAGCTGTTTTTT. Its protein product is CASSIQGASGELFF.

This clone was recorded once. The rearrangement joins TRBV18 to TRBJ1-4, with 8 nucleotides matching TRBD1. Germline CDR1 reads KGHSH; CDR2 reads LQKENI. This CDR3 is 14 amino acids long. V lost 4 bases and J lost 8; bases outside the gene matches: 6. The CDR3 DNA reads TGTGCCAGCTCACGCTTGACAGGGGAAGAAAAACTGTTTTTT. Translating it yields CASSRLTGEEKLFF.

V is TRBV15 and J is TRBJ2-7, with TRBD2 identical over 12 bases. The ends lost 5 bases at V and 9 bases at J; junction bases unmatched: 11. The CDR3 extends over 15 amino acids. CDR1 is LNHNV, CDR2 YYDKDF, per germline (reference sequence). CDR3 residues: CATSPTRLAGDPQYF. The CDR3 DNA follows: TGTGCCACCAGCCCTACTCGACTAGCGGGGGACCCGCAGTACTTC.

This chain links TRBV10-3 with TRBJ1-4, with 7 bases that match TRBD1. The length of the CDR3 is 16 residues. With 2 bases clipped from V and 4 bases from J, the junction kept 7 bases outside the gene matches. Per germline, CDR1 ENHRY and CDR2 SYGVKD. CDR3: CAISEGAGGYNEKLFF. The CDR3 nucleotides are TGTGCCATCAGTGAGGGGGCAGGGGGTTATAATGAAAAACTGTTTTTT.

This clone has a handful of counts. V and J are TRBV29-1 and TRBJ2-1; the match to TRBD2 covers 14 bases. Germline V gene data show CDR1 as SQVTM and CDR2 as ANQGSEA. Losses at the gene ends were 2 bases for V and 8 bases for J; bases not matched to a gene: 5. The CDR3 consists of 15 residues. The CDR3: CSVELGLAGVDEQFF. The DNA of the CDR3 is TGCAGCGTTGAACTGGGACTAGCGGGAGTGGATGAGCAGTTCTTC.

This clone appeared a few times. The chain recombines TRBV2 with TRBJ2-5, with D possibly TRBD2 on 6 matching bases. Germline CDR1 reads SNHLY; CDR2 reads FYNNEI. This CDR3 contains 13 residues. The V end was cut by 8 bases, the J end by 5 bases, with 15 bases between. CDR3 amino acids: CASGDWAGETQYF. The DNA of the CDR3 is TGTGCCAGCGGGGACTGGGCAGGGGAGACCCAGTACTTC.

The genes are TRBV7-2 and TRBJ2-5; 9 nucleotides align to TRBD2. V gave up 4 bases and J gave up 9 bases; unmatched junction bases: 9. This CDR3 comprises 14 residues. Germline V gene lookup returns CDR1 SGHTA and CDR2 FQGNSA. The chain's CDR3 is CASSSSGANLPQYF. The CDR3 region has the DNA TGTGCCAGCAGCTCTAGCGGGGCTAACTTGCCCCAGTACTTC.

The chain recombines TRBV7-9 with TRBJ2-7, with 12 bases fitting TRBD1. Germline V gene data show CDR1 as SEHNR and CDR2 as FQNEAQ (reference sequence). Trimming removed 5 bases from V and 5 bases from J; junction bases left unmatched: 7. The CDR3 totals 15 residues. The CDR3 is CASSPRGTGGHEQYF. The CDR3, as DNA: TGTGCCAGCAGCCCCCGTGGGACAGGGGGCCACGAGCAGTACTTC.

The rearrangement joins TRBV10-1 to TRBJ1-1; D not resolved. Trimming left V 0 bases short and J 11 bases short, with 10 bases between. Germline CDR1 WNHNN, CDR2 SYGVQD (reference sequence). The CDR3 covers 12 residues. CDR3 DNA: TGCGCCAGCAGTGAGTCCTCCGGGAACGCTTTCTTT. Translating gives CASSESSGNAFF.

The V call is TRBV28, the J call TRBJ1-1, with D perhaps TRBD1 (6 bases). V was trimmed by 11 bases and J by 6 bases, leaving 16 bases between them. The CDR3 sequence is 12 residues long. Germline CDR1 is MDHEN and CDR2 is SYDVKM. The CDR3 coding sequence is TGTGCCTGGAATACAGGGAGGGCTGAAGCTTTCTTT. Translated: CAWNTGRAEAFF.

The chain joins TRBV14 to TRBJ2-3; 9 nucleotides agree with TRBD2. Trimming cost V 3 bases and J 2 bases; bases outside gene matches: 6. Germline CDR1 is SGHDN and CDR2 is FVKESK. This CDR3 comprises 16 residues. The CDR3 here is CASSQFLAGITDTQYF. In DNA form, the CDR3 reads TGTGCCAGCAGCCAGTTCCTAGCGGGGATCACAGATACGCAGTATTTT.

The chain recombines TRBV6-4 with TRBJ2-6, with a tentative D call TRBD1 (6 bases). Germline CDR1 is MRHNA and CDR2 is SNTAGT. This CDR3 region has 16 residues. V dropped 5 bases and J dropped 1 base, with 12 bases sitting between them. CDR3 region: CASSKLGGSGANVLTF. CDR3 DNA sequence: TGTGCCAGCAGTAAGCTAGGGGGTTCTGGGGCCAACGTCCTGACTTTC.

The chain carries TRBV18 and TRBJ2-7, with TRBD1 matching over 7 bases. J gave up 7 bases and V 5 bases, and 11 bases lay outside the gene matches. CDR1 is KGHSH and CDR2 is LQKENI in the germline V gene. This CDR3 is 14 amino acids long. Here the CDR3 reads CASSMGVGGDEQYF. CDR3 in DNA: TGTGCCAGCTCAATGGGTGTAGGGGGCGATGAGCAGTACTTC.